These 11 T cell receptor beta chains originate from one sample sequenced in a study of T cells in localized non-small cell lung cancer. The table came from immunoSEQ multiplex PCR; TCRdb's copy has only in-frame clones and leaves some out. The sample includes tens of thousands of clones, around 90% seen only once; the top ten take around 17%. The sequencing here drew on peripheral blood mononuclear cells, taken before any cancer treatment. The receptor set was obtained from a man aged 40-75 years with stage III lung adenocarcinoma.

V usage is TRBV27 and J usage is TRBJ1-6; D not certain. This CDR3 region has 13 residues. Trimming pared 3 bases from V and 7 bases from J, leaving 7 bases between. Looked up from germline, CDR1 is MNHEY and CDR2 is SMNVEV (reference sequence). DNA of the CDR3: TGTGCCAGCAGTTTGTCGGGAAATTCACCCCTCCACTTT. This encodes CASSLSGNSPLHF.

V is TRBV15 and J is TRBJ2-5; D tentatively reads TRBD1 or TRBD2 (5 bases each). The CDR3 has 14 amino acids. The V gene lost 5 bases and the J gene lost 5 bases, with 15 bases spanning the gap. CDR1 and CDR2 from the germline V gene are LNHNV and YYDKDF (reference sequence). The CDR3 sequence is CATSGGPLRETQYF. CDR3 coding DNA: TGTGCCACCAGCGGGGGACCCCTAAGGGAGACCCAGTACTTC.

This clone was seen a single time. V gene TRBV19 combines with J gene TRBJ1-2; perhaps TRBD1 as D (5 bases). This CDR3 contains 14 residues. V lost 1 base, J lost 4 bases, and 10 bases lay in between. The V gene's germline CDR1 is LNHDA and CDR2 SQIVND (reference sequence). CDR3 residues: CASSIAAGSYGYTF. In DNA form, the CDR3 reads TGTGCCAGTAGTATAGCGGCAGGGAGCTATGGCTACACCTTC.

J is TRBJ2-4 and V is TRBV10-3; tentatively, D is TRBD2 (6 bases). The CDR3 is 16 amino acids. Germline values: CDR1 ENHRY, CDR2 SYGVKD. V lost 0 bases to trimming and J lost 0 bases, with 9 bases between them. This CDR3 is CAISESGDLAKNIQYF. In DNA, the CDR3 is TGTGCCATCAGTGAGTCAGGGGACTTAGCCAAAAACATTCAGTACTTC.

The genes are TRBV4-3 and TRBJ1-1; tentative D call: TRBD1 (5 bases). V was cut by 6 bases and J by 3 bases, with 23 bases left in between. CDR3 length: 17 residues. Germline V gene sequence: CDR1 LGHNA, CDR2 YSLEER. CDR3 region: CASRPGQALDNYTEAFF. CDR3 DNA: TGCGCCAGCAGACCGGGGCAGGCCCTGGATAATTACACTGAAGCTTTCTTT.

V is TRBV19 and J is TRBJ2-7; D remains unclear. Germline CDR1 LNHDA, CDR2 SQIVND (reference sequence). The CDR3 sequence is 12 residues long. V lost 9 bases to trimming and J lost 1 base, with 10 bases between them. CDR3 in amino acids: CASSPGSYEQYF. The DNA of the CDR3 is TGTGCCAGCAGTCCCGGTTCCTACGAGCAGTACTTC.

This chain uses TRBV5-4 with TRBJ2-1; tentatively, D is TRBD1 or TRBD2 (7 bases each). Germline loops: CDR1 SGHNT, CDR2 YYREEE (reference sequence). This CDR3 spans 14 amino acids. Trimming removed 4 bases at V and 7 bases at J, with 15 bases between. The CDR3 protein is CASSLTRGGNEQFF. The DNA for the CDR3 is TGTGCCAGCAGCCTCACCAGGGGGGGTAATGAGCAGTTCTTC.

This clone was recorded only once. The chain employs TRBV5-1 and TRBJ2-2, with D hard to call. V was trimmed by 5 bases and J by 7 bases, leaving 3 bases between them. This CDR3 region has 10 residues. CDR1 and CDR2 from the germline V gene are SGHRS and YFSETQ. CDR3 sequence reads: CASRRGELFF. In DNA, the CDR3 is TGCGCCAGCAGACGCGGGGAGCTGTTTTTT.

In DNA form, the CDR3 reads TGTGCCAGCAGCTCGGGACAGGGTTCCTACAATGAGCAGTTCTTC. Protein product: CASSSGQGSYNEQFF. This sequence joins TRBV11-1 and TRBJ2-1; 9 nucleotides match TRBD1. The germline gives CDR1 SGHAT, CDR2 FQDESV (reference sequence). The CDR3 spans 15 residues. Unmatched junction bases numbered 2, after V lost 4 bases and J lost 1 base.

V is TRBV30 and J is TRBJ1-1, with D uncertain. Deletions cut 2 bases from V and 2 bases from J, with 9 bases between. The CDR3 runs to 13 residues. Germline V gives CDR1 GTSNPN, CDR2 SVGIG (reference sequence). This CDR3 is CAWSHRLNTEAFF. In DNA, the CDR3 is TGTGCCTGGAGTCACCGTTTAAACACTGAAGCTTTCTTT.

Written as DNA, the CDR3 is TGTGCCAGCTCACCAAAGGGGGATACGCAGTATTTT. Its protein is CASSPKGDTQYF. The V gene is TRBV18, the J gene TRBJ2-3, with D maybe TRBD1 (5 bases). The germline V gene has CDR1 KGHSH and CDR2 LQKENI. The ends were cut back, 2 bases at V and 6 bases at J, with 6 bases in the middle. This CDR3 spans 12 amino acids.